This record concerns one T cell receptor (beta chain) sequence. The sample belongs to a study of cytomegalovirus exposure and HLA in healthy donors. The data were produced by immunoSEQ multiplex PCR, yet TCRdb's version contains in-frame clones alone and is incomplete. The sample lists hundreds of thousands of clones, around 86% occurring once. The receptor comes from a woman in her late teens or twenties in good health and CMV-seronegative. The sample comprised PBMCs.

The CDR3 here is CASSREIDTEAFF. In DNA, the CDR3 is TGTGCCAGCAGCAGGGAGATAGACACTGAAGCTTTCTTT. The chain carries TRBV9 and TRBJ1-1; D uncertain. This CDR3 contains 13 residues. Deletions cut 4 bases from V and 3 bases from J, with 10 bases between. The germline V gene has CDR1 SGDLS and CDR2 YYNGEE.